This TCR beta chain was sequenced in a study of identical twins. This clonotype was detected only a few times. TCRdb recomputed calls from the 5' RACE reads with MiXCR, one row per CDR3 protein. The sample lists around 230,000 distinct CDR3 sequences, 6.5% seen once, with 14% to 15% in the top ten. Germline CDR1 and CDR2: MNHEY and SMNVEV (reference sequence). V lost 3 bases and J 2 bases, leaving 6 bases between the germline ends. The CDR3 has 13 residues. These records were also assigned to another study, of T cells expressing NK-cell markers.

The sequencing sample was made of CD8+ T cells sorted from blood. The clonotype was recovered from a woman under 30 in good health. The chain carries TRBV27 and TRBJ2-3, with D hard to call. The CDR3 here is CASSFFPTDTQYF. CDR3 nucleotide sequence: TGTGCCAGCAGTTTCTTCCCCACAGATACGCAGTATTTT.